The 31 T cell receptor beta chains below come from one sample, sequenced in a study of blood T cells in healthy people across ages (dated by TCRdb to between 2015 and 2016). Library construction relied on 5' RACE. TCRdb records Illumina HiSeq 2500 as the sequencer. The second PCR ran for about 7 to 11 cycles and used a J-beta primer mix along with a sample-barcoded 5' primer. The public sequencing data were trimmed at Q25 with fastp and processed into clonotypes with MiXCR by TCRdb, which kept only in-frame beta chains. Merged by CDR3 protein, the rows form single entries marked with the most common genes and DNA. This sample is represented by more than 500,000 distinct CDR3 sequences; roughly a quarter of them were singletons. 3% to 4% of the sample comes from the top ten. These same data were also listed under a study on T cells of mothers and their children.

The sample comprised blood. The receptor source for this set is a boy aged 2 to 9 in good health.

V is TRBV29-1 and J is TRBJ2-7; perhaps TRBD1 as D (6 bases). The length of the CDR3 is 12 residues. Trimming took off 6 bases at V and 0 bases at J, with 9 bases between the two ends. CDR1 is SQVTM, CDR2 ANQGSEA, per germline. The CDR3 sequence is CSVQGASYEQYF. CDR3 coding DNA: TGCAGCGTACAGGGTGCCTCCTACGAGCAGTACTTC.

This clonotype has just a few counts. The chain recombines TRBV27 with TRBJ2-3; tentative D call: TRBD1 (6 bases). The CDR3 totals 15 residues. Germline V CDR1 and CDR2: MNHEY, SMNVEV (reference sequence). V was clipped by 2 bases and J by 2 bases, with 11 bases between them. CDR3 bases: TGTGCCAGCAGTTTAACGGTGGGGGCCACAGATACGCAGTATTTT. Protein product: CASSLTVGATDTQYF.

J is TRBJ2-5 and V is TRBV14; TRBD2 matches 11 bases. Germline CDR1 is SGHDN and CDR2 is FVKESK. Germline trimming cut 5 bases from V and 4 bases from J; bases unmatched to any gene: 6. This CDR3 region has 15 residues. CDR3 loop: CASSGTSGGGETQYF. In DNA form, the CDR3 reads TGTGCCAGCAGCGGGACTAGCGGTGGGGGAGAGACCCAGTACTTC.

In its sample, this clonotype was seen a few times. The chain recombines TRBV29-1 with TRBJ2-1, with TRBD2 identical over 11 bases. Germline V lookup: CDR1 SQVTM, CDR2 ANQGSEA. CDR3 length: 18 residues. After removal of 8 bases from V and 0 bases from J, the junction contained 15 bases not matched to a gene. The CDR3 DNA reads TGCAGCCTTTCCGGACTAGCGGGTCTATACAGCTCCTACAATGAGCAGTTCTTC. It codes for CSLSGLAGLYSSYNEQFF.

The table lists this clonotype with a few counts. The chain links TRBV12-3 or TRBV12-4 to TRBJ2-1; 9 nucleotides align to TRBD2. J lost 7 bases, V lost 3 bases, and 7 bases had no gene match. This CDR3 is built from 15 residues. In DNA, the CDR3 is TGTGCCAGCAGTTTTAGAGTTCTAGCGGGGAATGAGCAGTTCTTC. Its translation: CASSFRVLAGNEQFF.

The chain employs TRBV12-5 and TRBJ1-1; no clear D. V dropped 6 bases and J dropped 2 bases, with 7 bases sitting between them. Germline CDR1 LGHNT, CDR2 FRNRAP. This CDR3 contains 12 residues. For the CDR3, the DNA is TGTGCTAGTGGCCCTACCAACACTGAAGCTTTCTTT. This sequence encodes CASGPTNTEAFF.

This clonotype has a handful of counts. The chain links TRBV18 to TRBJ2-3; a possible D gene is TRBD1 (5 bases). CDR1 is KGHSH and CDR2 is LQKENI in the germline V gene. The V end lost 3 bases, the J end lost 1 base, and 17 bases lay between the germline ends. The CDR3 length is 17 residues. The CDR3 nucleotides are TGTGCCAGCTCACCTCGACGCAGGGAAAGGGGCACAGATACGCAGTATTTT. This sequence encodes CASSPRRRERGTDTQYF.

The CDR3: CASSQSRAGGPDTQYF. In DNA, the CDR3 is TGTGCCAGCAGCCAAAGTCGGGCGGGAGGGCCAGATACGCAGTATTTT. The chain combines TRBV4-2 with TRBJ2-3, with 9 bases fitting TRBD2. The CDR3 extends over 16 amino acids. Germline V gene sequence: CDR1 LGHNA, CDR2 YNFKEQ. With 2 bases clipped from V and 4 bases from J, the junction kept 7 bases outside the gene matches.

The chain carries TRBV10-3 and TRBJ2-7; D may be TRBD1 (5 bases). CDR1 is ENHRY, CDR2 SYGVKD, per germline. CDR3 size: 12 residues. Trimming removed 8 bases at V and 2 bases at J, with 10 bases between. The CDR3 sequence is CAIGADPYEQYF. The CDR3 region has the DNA TGTGCCATCGGGGCGGACCCCTACGAGCAGTACTTC.

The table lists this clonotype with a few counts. The chain's CDR3 is CASSLEMGGEKLFF. CDR3 bases: TGCGCCAGCAGCTTGGAGATGGGAGGTGAAAAACTGTTTTTT. J is TRBJ1-4 and V is TRBV5-1, with no clear D. The CDR3 runs 14 residues. Trimming removed 0 bases at V and 7 bases at J, with 10 bases between. The germline V gene has CDR1 SGHRS and CDR2 YFSETQ.

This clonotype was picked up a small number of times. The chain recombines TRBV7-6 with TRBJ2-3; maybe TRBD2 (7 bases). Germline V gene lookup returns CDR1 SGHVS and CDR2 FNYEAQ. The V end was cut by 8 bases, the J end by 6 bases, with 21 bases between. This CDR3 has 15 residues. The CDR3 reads CASSLGGGPADTQYF. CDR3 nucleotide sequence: TGTGCCAGCTCCTTAGGGGGGGGGCCGGCGGATACGCAGTATTTT. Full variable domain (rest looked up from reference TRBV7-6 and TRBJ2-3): GAGVSQSPRYKVTKRGQDVALRCDPISGHVSLYWYRQALGQGPEFLTYFNYEAQQDKSGLPNDRFSAERPEGSISTLTIQRTEQRDSAMYRCASSLGGGPADTQYFGPGTRLTVL.

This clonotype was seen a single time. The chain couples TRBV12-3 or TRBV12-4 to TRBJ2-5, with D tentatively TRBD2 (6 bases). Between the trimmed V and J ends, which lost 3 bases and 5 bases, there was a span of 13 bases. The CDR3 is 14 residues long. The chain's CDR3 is CASSLGGGMETQYF. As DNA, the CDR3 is TGTGCCAGCAGTTTGGGGGGAGGAATGGAGACCCAGTACTTC.

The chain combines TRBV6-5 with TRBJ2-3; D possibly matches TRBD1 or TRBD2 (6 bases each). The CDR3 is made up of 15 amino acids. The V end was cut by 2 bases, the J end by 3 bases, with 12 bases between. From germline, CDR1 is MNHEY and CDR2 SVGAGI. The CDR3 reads CASSYTGDRTDTQYF. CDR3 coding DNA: TGTGCCAGCAGTTACACGGGAGACAGGACAGATACGCAGTATTTT.

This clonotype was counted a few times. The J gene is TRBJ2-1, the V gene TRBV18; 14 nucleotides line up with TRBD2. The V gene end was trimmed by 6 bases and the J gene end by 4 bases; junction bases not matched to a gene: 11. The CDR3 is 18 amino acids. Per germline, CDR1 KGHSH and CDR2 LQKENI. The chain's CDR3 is CASSPGLAGDLWYNEQFF. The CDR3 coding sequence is TGTGCCAGCTCCCCGGGACTAGCGGGAGACTTGTGGTACAATGAGCAGTTCTTC. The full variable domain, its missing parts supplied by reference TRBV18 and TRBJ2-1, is NAGVMQNPRHLVRRRGQEARLRCSPMKGHSHVYWYRQLPEEGLKFMVYLQKENIIDESGMPKERFSAEFPKEGPSILRIQQVVRGDSAAYFCASSPGLAGDLWYNEQFFGPGTRLTVL.

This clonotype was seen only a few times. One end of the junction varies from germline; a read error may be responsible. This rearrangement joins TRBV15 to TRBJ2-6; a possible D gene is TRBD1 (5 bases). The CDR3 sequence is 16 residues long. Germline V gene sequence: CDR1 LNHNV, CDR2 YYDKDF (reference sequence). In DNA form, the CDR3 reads TGTGCCACCAGCAGACGACGCGGTACTGGGGCCAACGTCCCGACTTTC. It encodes CATSRRRGTGANVPTF.

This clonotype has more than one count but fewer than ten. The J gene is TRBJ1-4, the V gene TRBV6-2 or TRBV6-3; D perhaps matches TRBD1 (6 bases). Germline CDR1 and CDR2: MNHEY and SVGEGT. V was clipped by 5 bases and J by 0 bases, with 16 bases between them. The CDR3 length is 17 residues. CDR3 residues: CASSLRQVEPTNEKLFF. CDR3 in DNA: TGTGCCAGCAGTCTACGACAGGTGGAGCCAACTAATGAAAAACTGTTTTTT.

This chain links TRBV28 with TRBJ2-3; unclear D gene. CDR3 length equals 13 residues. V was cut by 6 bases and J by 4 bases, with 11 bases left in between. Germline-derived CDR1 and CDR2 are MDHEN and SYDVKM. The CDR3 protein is CASRGSLADTQYF. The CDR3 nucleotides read TGTGCCAGCAGAGGAAGCCTCGCAGATACGCAGTATTTT.

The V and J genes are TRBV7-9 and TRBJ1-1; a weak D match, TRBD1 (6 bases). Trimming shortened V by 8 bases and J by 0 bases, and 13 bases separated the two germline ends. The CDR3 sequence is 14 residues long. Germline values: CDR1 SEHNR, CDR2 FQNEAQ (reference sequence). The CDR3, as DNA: TGTGCCAGCTTCCCCGGGGGCATGAACACTGAAGCTTTCTTT. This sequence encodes CASFPGGMNTEAFF. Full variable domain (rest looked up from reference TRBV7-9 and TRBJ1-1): DTGVSQNPRHKITKRGQNVTFRCDPISEHNRLYWYRQTLGQGPEFLTYFQNEAQLEKSRLLSDRFSAERPKGSFSTLEIQRTEQGDSAMYLCASFPGGMNTEAFFGQGTRLTVV.

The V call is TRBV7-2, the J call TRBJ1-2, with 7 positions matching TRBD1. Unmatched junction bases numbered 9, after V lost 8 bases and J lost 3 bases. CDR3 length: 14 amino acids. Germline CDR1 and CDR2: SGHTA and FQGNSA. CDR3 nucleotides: TGTGCCAGCCGAAGGGACAGACGATACTATGGCTACACCTTC. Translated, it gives CASRRDRRYYGYTF.

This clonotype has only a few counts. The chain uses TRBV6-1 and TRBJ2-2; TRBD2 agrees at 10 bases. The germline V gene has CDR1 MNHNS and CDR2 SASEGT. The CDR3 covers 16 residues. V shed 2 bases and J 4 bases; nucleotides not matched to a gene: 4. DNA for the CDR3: TGTGCCAGCAGTGAATGGGCTAGCGGGAGCACCGGGGAGCTGTTTTTT. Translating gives CASSEWASGSTGELFF.

The chain's CDR3 is CATSRDRGQWGAFF. Here the CDR3 DNA reads TGTGCCACCAGCAGAGATCGAGGGCAGTGGGGAGCTTTCTTT. The gene calls are TRBV15 and TRBJ1-1; the D is unclear. Trimming left V 0 bases short and J 10 bases short, with 15 bases between. This CDR3 contains 14 residues. Germline CDR1 reads LNHNV; CDR2 reads YYDKDF (reference sequence).

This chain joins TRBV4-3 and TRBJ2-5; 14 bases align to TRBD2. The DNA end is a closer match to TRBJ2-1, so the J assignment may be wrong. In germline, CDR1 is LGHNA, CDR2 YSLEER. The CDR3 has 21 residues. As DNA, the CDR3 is TGCGCCAGCAGCCAAGATTTACAGGGACTAGCGGGAGTGAGGGGGCACAATGAGCAGTTCTTC. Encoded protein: CASSQDLQGLAGVRGHNEQFF.

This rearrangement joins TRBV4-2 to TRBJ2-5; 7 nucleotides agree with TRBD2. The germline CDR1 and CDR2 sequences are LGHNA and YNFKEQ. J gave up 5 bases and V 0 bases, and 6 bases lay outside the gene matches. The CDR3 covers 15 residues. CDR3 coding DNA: TGTGCCAGCAGCCAAGATCCGGGGGGTCATGAGACCCAGTACTTC. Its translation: CASSQDPGGHETQYF.

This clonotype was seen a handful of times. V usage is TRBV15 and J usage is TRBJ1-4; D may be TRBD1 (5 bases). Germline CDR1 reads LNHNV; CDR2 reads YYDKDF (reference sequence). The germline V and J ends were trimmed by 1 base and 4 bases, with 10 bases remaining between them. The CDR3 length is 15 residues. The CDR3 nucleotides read TGTGCCACCAGCAGAGTACAGGAGTTTAATGAAAAACTGTTTTTT. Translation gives CATSRVQEFNEKLFF.

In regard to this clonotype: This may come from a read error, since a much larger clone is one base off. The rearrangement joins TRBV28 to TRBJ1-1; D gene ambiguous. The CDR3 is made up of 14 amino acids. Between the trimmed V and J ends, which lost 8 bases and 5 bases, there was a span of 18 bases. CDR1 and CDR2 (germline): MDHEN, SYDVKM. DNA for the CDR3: TGTGCCAGCCGTACCATACTTCCAGGAACTGAAGCTTTCTTT. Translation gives CASRTILPGTEAFF.

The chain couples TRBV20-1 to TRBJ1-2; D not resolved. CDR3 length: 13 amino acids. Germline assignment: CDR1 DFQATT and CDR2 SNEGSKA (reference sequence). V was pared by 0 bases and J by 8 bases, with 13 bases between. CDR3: CSAREWGVRGYTF. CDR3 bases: TGCAGTGCTAGAGAGTGGGGTGTTAGGGGCTACACCTTC.

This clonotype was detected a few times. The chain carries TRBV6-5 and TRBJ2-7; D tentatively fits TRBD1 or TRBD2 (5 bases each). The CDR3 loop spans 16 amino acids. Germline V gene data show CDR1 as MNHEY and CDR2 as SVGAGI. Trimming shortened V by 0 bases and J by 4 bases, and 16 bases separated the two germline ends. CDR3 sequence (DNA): TGTGCCAGCAGTTACTCGATGGGCCAGGGAGTTTACGAGCAGTACTTC. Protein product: CASSYSMGQGVYEQYF.

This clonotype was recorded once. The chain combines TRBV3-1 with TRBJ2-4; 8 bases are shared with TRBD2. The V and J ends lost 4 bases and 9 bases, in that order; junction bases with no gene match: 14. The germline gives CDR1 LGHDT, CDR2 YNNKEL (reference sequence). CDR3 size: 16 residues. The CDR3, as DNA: TGTGCCAGCAGCCCTCCGGCGGAGCGGGGGAGGGTCATTCAGTACTTC. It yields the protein CASSPPAERGRVIQYF.

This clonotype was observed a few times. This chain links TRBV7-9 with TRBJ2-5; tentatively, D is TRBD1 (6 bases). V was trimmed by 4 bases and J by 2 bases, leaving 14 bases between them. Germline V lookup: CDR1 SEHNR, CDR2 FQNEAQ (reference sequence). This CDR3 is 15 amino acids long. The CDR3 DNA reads TGTGCCAGCAGCTGGCGACAGGCTGAACAAGAGACCCAGTACTTC. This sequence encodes CASSWRQAEQETQYF.

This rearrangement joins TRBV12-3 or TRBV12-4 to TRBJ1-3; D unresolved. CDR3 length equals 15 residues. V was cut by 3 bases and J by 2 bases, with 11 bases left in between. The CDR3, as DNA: TGTGCCAGCAGTTTCATAGCCGGGGCTGGAAACACCATATATTTT. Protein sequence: CASSFIAGAGNTIYF.

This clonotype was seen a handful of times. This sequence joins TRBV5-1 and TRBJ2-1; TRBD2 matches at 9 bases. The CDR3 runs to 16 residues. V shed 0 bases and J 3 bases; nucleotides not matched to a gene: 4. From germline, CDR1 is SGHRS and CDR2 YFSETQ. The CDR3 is CASSLGSSGSYNEQFF. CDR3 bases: TGCGCCAGCAGCTTGGGGAGTAGCGGGAGCTACAATGAGCAGTTCTTC.